This paragraph covers one T cell receptor beta chain sequence. This sample is drawn from a study of T cells in Graves' hyperthyroidism and ophthalmopathy. CDR3 length: 17 amino acids. Germline V gene lookup returns CDR1 KGHDR and CDR2 SFDVKD. V lost 7 bases and J lost 4, with 22 bases in between. Amplification of TCR beta CDR3 regions used RNA as the template. The HTBI primer set served for first-round RT-PCR of the TCR CDR3. TCRdb processed the multiplex PCR reads anew with MiXCR; each CDR3 protein has one entry. This sample has under 400,000 distinct CDR3 sequences; roughly 15% occur once, and the top ten carry about 21%.

The clonotype comes from a woman aged 55-75 years with Graves' ophthalmopathy. V gene TRBV24-1 combines with J gene TRBJ2-1; D may be TRBD2 (6 bases). The material sequenced was blood. DNA for the CDR3: TGTGCCACCAGGGGAGGCAGGACCTCTGGAAATTACAATGAGCAGTTCTTC. This translates into CATRGGRTSGNYNEQFF.